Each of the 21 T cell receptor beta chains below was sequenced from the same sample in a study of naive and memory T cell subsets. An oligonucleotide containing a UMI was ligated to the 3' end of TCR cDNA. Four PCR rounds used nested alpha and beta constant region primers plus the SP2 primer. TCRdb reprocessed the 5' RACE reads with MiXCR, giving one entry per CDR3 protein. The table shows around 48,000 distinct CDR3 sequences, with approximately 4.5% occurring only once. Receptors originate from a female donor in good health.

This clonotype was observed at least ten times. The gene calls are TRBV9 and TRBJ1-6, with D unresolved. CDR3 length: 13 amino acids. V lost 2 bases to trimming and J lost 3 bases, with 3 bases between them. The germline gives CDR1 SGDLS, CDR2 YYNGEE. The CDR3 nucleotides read TGTGCCAGCAGCGTGGACTATAATTCACCCCTCCACTTT. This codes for CASSVDYNSPLHF.

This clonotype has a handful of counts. CDR3 sequence: CASSFTSGALQETQYF. In nucleotides, the CDR3 is TGTGCCAGCAGTTTCACTAGCGGGGCCTTGCAAGAGACCCAGTACTTC. J is TRBJ2-5 and V is TRBV28; 10 bases fit TRBD2. This CDR3 is 16 amino acids long. Germline CDR1 is MDHEN and CDR2 is SYDVKM. Trimming cost V 3 bases and J 2 bases; bases outside gene matches: 6. Using reference TRBV28 and TRBJ2-5 for the parts outside the CDR3, the full variable domain is DVKVTQSSRYLVKRTGEKVFLECVQDMDHENMFWYRQDPGLGLRLIYFSYDVKMKEKGDIPEGYSVSREKKERFSLILESASTNQTSMYLCASSFTSGALQETQYFGPGTRLLVL.

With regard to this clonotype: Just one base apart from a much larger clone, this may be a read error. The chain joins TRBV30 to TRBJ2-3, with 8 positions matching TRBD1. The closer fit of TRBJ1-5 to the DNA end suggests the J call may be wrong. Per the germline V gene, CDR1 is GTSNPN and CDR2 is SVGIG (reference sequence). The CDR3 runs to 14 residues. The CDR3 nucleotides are TGTGCCTCACGAGGGGACAGGTTGACAGATACGCAGCATTTT. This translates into CASRGDRLTDTQHF.

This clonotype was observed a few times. The CDR3 loop is CASSMDGTLSYEQYF. The CDR3 coding sequence is TGTGCCAGTAGTATGGACGGAACTCTCTCCTACGAGCAGTACTTC. V gene TRBV19 combines with J gene TRBJ2-7; D unresolved. V was cut by 3 bases and J by 0 bases, with 12 bases left in between. This CDR3 contains 15 residues. Germline assignment: CDR1 LNHDA and CDR2 SQIVND (reference sequence). Using reference TRBV19 and TRBJ2-7 for the parts outside the CDR3, the full variable domain is DGGITQSPKYLFRKEGQNVTLSCEQNLNHDAMYWYRQDPGQGLRLIYYSQIVNDFQKGDIAEGYSVSREKKESFPLTVTSAQKNPTAFYLCASSMDGTLSYEQYFGPGTRLTVT.

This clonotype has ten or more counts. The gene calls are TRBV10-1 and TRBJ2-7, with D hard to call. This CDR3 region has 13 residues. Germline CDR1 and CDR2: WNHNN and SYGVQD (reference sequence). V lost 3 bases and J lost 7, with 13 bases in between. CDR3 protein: CASSELRPGEQYF. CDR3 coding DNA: TGCGCCAGCAGTGAACTCAGGCCCGGGGAGCAGTACTTC.

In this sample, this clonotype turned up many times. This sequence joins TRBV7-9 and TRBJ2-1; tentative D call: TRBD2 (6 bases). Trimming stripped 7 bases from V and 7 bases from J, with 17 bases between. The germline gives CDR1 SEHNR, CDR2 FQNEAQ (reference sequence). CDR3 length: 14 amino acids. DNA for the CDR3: TGTGCCAGCAACCCCCCGGGACTCCGAAATGAGCAGTTCTTC. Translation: CASNPPGLRNEQFF.

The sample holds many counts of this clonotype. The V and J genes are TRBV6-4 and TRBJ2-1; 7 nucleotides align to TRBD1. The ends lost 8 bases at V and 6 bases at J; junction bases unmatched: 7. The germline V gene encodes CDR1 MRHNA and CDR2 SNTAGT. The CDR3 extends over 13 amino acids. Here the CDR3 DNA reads TGTGCCAGCTCGGCCGGGACAGCCAATGAGCAGTTCTTC. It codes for CASSAGTANEQFF.

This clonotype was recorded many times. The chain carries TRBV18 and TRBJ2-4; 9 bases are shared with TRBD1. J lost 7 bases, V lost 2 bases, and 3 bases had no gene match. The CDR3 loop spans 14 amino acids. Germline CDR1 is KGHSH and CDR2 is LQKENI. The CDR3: CASSPGQGWNIQYF. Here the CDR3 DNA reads TGTGCCAGCTCACCAGGACAGGGGTGGAACATTCAGTACTTC.

CDR3: CASSPGLYGYTF. CDR3 bases: TGTGCCAGCAGTCCTGGATTATATGGCTACACCTTC. The chain couples TRBV6-5 to TRBJ1-2; D uncertain. The germline V and J ends were trimmed by 5 bases and 5 bases, with 9 bases remaining between them. The germline CDR1 and CDR2 sequences are MNHEY and SVGAGI. There are 12 residues in the CDR3.

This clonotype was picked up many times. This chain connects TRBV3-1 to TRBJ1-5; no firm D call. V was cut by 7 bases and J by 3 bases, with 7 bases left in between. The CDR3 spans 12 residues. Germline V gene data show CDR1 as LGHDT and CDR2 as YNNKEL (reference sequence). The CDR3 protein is CASNTNNQPQHF. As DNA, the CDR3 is TGTGCCAGCAATACAAACAATCAGCCCCAGCATTTT.

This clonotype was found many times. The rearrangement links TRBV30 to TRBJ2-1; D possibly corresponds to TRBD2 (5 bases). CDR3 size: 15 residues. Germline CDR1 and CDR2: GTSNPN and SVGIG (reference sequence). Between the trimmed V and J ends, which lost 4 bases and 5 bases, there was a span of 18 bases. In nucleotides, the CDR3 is TGTGCCTGGACCCCGGCGCGGGTCAGAGACAATGAGCAGTTCTTC. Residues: CAWTPARVRDNEQFF.

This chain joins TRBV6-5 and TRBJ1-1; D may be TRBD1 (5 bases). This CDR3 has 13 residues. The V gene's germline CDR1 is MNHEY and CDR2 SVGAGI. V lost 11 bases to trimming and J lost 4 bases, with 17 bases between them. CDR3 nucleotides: TGTGCCGCCCGGGAGGGGTGGGGCACTGAAGCTTTCTTT. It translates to CAAREGWGTEAFF.

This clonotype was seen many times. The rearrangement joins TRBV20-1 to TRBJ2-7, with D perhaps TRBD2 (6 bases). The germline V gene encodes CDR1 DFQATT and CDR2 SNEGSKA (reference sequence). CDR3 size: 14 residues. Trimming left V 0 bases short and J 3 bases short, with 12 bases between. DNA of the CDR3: TGCAGTGCTAGAGAACGAGGGAGGAACTACGAGCAGTACTTC. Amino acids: CSARERGRNYEQYF.

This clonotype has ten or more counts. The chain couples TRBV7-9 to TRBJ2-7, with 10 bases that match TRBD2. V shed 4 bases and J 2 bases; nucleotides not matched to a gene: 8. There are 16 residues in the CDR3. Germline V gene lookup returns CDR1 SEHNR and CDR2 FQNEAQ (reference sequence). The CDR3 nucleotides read TGTGCCAGCAGCTACCCACTTGGACTAGCGGCCTACGAGCAGTACTTC. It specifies CASSYPLGLAAYEQYF.

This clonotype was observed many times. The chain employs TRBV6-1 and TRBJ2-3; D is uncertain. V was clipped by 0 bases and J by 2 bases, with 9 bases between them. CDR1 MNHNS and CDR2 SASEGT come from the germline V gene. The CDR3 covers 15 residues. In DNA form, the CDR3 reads TGTGCCAGCAGTGAAGCAAAGGGTTTCACAGATACGCAGTATTTT. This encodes CASSEAKGFTDTQYF.

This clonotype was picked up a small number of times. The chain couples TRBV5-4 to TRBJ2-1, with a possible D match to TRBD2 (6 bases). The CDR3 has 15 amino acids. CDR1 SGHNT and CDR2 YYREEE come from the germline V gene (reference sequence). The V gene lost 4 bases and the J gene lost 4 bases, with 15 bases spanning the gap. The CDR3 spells CASSLPPGGYNEQFF. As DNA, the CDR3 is TGTGCCAGCAGCCTCCCCCCCGGGGGTTACAATGAGCAGTTCTTC.

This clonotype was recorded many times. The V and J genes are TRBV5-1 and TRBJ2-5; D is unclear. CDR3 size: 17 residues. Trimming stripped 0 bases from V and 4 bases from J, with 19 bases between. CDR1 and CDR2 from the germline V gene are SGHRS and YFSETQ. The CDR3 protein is CASSLAVLDGAPETQYF. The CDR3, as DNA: TGCGCCAGCAGCTTGGCGGTCTTGGACGGCGCCCCAGAGACCCAGTACTTC.

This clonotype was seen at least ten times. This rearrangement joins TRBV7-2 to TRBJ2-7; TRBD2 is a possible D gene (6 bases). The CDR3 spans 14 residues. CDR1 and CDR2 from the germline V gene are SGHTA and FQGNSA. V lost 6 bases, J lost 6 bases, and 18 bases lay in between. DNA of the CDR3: TGTGCCAGCAGTACCGGCGGGACTCTAGGCGAGCAGTACTTC. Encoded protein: CASSTGGTLGEQYF.

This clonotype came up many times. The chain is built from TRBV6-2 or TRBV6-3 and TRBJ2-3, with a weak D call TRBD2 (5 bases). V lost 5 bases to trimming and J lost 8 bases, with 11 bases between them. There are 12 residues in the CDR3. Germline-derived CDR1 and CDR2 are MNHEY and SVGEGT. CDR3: CASSRDLGTQYF. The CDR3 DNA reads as TGTGCCAGCAGTCGGGATCTGGGTACGCAGTATTTT.

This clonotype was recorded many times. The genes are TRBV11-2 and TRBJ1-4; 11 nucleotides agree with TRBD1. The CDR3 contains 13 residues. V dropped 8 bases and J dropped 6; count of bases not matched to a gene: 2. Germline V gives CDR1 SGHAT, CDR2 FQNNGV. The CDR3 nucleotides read TGTGCCAGCGCGGGACAGGGGGATGAAAAACTGTTTTTT. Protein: CASAGQGDEKLFF.

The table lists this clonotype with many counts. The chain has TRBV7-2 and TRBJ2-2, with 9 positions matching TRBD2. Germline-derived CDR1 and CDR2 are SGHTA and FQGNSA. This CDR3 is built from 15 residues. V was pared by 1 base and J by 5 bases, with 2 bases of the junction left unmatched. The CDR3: CASSLVSGSTGELFF. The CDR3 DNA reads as TGTGCCAGCAGCTTAGTTAGCGGGAGTACCGGGGAGCTGTTTTTT.